The clone carrying this T cell receptor (beta chain) has just a few counts. Its antigen is currently unknown. Germline V gene sequence: CDR1 GTSNPN, CDR2 SVGIG (reference sequence). The CDR3 covers 12 residues. After removal of 5 bases from V and 4 bases from J, the junction contained 4 bases not matched to a gene. A sort by CD45RO/CCR7/CD25/CD127/CD95/CD27 yielded CD4+ naive, central memory, regulatory and stem cell-like memory cells. Purity exceeded 95% in all sorted populations. The data stem from a study of beta chain features in type 1 diabetes. Every bit of the isolated RNA underwent reverse transcription, so sequencing read expressed TCRB transcripts. Data came from immunoSEQ multiplex PCR; TCRdb stores just in-frame clones and leaves some out. The sample consists of about 360,000 clones, roughly 13% of them appearing once. Study-wide findings and caveats: More deletions and fewer insertions at VDJ junctions were seen in type 1 diabetes patients. TCRB repertoires of naive, central memory and Treg cells appeared more similar among patients than among healthy donors.

The sample consisted of naive CD4+ T cells from blood. This TCR was recovered from a man younger than 35 in good health. The J gene is TRBJ1-2, the V gene TRBV30; 7 positions agree with TRBD1. CDR3 DNA sequence: TGTGCCTGGGGCAGGGGGACCTATGGCTACACCTTC. Translation: CAWGRGTYGYTF. Filled out from reference TRBV30 and TRBJ1-2, the complete variable domain reads SQTIHQWPATLVQPVGSPLSLECTVEGTSNPNLYWYRQAAGRGLQLLFYSVGIGQISSEVPQNLSASRPQDRQFILSSKKLLLSDSGFYLCAWGRGTYGYTFGSGTRLTVV.